These 12 T cell receptor beta chains share one sample of origin, sequenced in a study of control samples from healthy donors and cancer patients. Some clones are missing from TCRdb's copy, which holds only in-frame ones; the method was immunoSEQ multiplex PCR. The sample records tens of thousands of clones, over 80% being singletons. Sequencing was done on a sample of blood. Receptor source: a man in his 60s in good health.

This chain uses TRBV4-3 with TRBJ2-7; the D is unclear. CDR1 is LGHNA and CDR2 is YSLEER in the germline V gene. The CDR3 is made up of 18 amino acids. Trimming left V 1 base short and J 9 bases short, with 28 bases between. The CDR3 nucleotides read TGCGCCAGCAGCCAAGGAGGCAGTCCGTTCCAAGCCCGCCCCCGGCAGTACTTC. Protein sequence: CASSQGGSPFQARPRQYF.

The genes are TRBV6-6 and TRBJ2-2; D is uncertain. The germline V and J ends were trimmed by 9 bases and 0 bases, with 14 bases remaining between them. Looked up from germline, CDR1 is MNHNY and CDR2 is SVGAGI (reference sequence). This CDR3 has 15 amino acids. The CDR3 DNA reads as TGTGCCAGTCACGATGGGTCATCGAACACCGGGGAGCTGTTTTTT. The encoded protein is CASHDGSSNTGELFF.

The chain joins TRBV7-9 to TRBJ2-5, with TRBD1 as a possible D gene (5 bases). Germline-derived CDR1 and CDR2 are SEHNR and FQNEAQ (reference sequence). Trimming took 1 base from V and 5 from J, leaving 14 bases between them. The CDR3 spans 15 residues. CDR3 in amino acids: CASSLVTGVRETQYF. The CDR3 bases are TGTGCCAGCAGCTTAGTAACAGGCGTGCGGGAGACCCAGTACTTC.

The rearrangement uses TRBV30 and TRBJ1-3; D possibly corresponds to TRBD1 (5 bases). This CDR3 region has 16 residues. With 0 bases removed from V and 4 bases from J, the gap between germline ends came to 16 bases. Germline assignment: CDR1 GTSNPN and CDR2 SVGIG (reference sequence). The CDR3 is CAWSVGAGILGNTIYF. DNA of the CDR3: TGTGCCTGGAGTGTAGGCGCAGGGATCTTGGGAAACACCATATATTTT.

The chain combines TRBV27 with TRBJ2-7; D is perhaps TRBD1 (5 bases). Trimming cost V 3 bases and J 4 bases, with 7 bases left between them. The V gene's germline CDR1 is MNHEY and CDR2 SMNVEV (reference sequence). The CDR3 covers 12 residues. The CDR3 reads CASSFKGYEQYF. Here the CDR3 DNA reads TGTGCCAGCAGTTTTAAGGGGTACGAGCAGTACTTC.

CDR3 region: CASSLTGPGNTIYF. CDR3 nucleotide sequence: TGTGCCAGCAGCTTAACAGGGCCTGGAAACACCATATATTTT. The V and J genes are TRBV7-3 and TRBJ1-3; D gene uncertain. The germline V gene encodes CDR1 SGHTA and CDR2 FQGTGA. This CDR3 has 14 amino acids. Trimming left V 0 bases short and J 2 bases short, with 5 bases between.

This clone was detected a few times. The rearrangement uses TRBV10-2 and TRBJ1-1, with a tentative D call TRBD1 (6 bases). The CDR3 runs to 13 residues. Germline V gene lookup returns CDR1 WSHSY and CDR2 SAAADI. Trimming shortened V by 7 bases and J by 1 base, and 10 bases separated the two germline ends. The DNA of the CDR3 is TGCGCCAGCACTGGACAGCCGAACACTGAAGCTTTCTTT. Amino acids: CASTGQPNTEAFF.

The chain joins TRBV3-1 (or the pseudogene TRBV3-2) to TRBJ1-2, with a possible D match to TRBD1 (5 bases). The CDR3 loop spans 17 amino acids. Trimming took 1 base from V and 2 from J, leaving 17 bases between them. In germline, CDR1 is LGHDT, CDR2 YNNKEL (reference sequence). The CDR3 loop is CASSQGIRQGANYGYTF. Written as DNA, the CDR3 is TGTGCCAGCAGCCAAGGGATTAGGCAGGGAGCGAACTATGGCTACACCTTC.

The chain couples TRBV6-2 or TRBV6-3 to TRBJ1-1; unclear D gene. From germline, CDR1 is MNHEY and CDR2 SVGEGT. This CDR3 comprises 20 residues. Trimming stripped 0 bases from V and 4 bases from J, with 27 bases between. Here the CDR3 reads CASSYSSSLAGGGMGTEAFF. The CDR3, as DNA: TGTGCCAGCAGTTACTCGAGTTCACTGGCAGGTGGCGGAATGGGCACTGAAGCTTTCTTT.

The chain employs TRBV2 and TRBJ1-4; 10 nucleotides line up with TRBD1. Looked up from germline, CDR1 is SNHLY and CDR2 is FYNNEI. The V segment lost 7 bases and the J segment 12 bases; nucleotides outside the gene matches: 14. The CDR3 runs 15 residues. The CDR3 spells CASIHSGGQGYELFF. The CDR3 DNA reads as TGTGCCAGCATCCACTCGGGGGGACAGGGGTACGAACTGTTTTTT.

The chain links TRBV2 to TRBJ2-5; 10 nucleotides agree with TRBD2. Germline CDR1 SNHLY, CDR2 FYNNEI. This CDR3 has 15 amino acids. V dropped 10 bases and J dropped 1; count of bases not matched to a gene: 9. The CDR3 loop reads CANKKREGRQETQYF. The CDR3 region has the DNA TGTGCCAACAAGAAGCGGGAGGGCCGCCAAGAGACCCAGTACTTC. Filled out from reference TRBV2 and TRBJ2-5, the complete variable domain reads EPEVTQTPSHQVTQMGQEVILRCVPISNHLYFYWYRQILGQKVEFLVSFYNNEISEKSEIFDDQFSVERPDGSNFTLKIRSTKLEDSAMYFCANKKREGRQETQYFGPGTRLLVL.

This clone is medium-sized within its sample. This chain links TRBV12-3 or TRBV12-4 with TRBJ1-1; D ambiguous. The ends were cut back, 0 bases at V and 6 bases at J, with 5 bases in the middle. The CDR3 length is 12 residues. CDR3 DNA: TGTGCCAGCAGTTTAGCCAGTCCTGAAGCTTTCTTT. Translation: CASSLASPEAFF.